This TCR beta chain was obtained from a study of metastatic and nonmetastatic thyroid tumors. On the study more broadly: Peripheral blood and tumor or nodule samples from malignant and benign thyroid patients were compared.

Treatment of any kind had been given to no patient before thyroid surgery. Authors' data handling: A classifier for distant metastasis in papillary thyroid cancer was constructed using CDR3 differences observed across clinicopathological groups. MiXCR reprocessed the PCR reads for TCRdb. It is TCRdb's table, rather than the study itself, that gives the V and J calls and clone size. The sample lists 45,000 to 65,000 clones; around 20% were seen once. Study-wide points: For both blood and tumor, malignant thyroid tumors reportedly showed significantly higher TCR beta diversity than benign nodules did.

Germline-derived CDR1 and CDR2 are SEHNR and FQNEAQ (reference sequence). The junction had 7 bases not matched to a gene; V was cut back by 6 bases and J by 4 bases. CDR3 length: 14 amino acids. This clone has at least ten counts. Its target is unknown. This chain connects TRBV7-9 to TRBJ2-3; 7 nucleotides line up with TRBD2. Sequencing was carried out using blood. The receptor comes from a female donor with papillary thyroid cancer or a benign thyroid nodule (not recorded which). Some clones in this sample may be carry-over from other donors' samples. The CDR3 loop reads CASSREVVADTQYF. The DNA of the CDR3 is TGTGCCAGCAGTCGGGAGGTGGTAGCAGATACGCAGTATTTT.